The source of this T cell receptor beta chain is a study of early T cells in non-severe SARS-CoV-2 infection. About the study: Unsorted whole blood bulk RNA was sequenced, with unpaired chains.

The table lists this clonotype with a few counts. Antigen specificity is unknown. V was pared by 3 bases and J by 7 bases, with 9 bases of the junction left unmatched. The CDR3 sequence is 16 residues long. Germline CDR1 reads KGHSH; CDR2 reads LQKENI. Overall study findings and caveats: The study's VDJdb matching favored anti-spike CD8 responses and missed private and CD4 specificities.

As part of library construction, unique molecular identifiers were attached to individual cDNA molecules. TCRdb passed the 5' RACE reads through MiXCR, listing each CDR3 protein once. The table includes around 93,000 distinct CDR3 sequences, 12% detected once. The chain joins TRBV18 to TRBJ2-5; 12 bases match TRBD2. This receptor was obtained from an adult who was a healthcare worker with PCR-confirmed SARS-CoV-2 infection or an uninfected control (not recorded which). Specimen: whole blood, collected at baseline. CDR3 bases: TGTGCCAGCTCACCCCACCCGACTAGCGGGGGCGGGACCCAGTACTTC. This gives the protein CASSPHPTSGGGTQYF.